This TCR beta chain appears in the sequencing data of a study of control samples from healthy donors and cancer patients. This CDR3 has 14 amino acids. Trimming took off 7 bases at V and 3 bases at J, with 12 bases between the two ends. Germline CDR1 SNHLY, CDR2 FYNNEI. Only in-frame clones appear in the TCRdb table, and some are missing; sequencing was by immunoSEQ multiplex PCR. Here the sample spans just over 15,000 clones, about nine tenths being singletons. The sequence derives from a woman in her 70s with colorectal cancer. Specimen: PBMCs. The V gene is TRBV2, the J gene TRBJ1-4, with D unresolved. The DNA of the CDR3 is TGTGCCAGCACCGGGGTAGTGGCTAATGAAAAACTGTTTTTT. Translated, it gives CASTGVVANEKLFF.